This is a list of T cell receptor beta chains from one sample in a study of early T cells in non-severe SARS-CoV-2 infection. MiXCR was run by TCRdb on the 5' RACE reads, yielding one entry per CDR3 protein. The profile covers just under 85,000 distinct CDR3 sequences, with 8% to 13% appearing a single time and roughly 8% taken by the ten largest. Sequenced material: whole blood, taken at baseline. The receptors originated from an adult who was a healthcare worker with PCR-confirmed SARS-CoV-2 infection or an uninfected control (not recorded which). CDR3s include the opening cysteine and the closing phenylalanine or tryptophan. D genes are given only for firm matches.

j_call v_call d_call cdr3_aa
TRBJ2-3 TRBV7-2 TRBD2 CASSRKTSVRSDTQYF
TRBJ2-2 TRBV21-1 - CASNPPWTAPSAAGELFF
TRBJ2-5 TRBV5-4 TRBD2 CASSFGLASQETQYF
TRBJ2-3 TRBV27 TRBD2 CASSFLAGGLDTQYF
TRBJ2-3 TRBV20-1 - CSASSGPGYTQYF
TRBJ1-4 TRBV28 TRBD1 CASSPPGQGNEKLFF
TRBJ2-2 TRBV7-6 - CASTAGRGSNTGELFF
TRBJ2-1 TRBV5-4 TRBD2 CASSPPHAGAYNEQFF
TRBJ2-1 TRBV20-1 TRBD2 CSASLGLAGGEQFF
TRBJ1-5 TRBV12-3/TRBV12-4 - CASSPNRALGPQHF
TRBJ1-2 TRBV13 - CASSFQIGGYYTF
TRBJ2-1 TRBV5-1 - CASSLGLDTYNEQFF
TRBJ1-4 TRBV9 - CASSVGGATNEKLFF
TRBJ1-2 TRBV5-6 - CASSLSTGNYGYTF
TRBJ1-2 TRBV6-5 TRBD1 CASSPDRAYNYGYTF
TRBJ2-7 TRBV30 - CAWSKKGDIYEQYF
TRBJ2-2 TRBV20-1 TRBD1 CSAMTGGNTGELFF
TRBJ2-7 TRBV27 - CASSTGRTYEQYF
TRBJ2-5 TRBV4-2 TRBD1 CASSPGVRQGARETQYF
TRBJ1-2 TRBV27 - CASSSSSGGYTF
TRBJ2-7 TRBV7-9 - CASSFATRYEQYF
TRBJ1-3 TRBV3-1 TRBD1 CASSLRTGGPNTIYF
TRBJ2-3 TRBV4-2 - CASSQGEPSSFTDTQYF
TRBJ2-1 TRBV5-1 - CASSLASPGHYNEQFF
TRBJ2-7 TRBV2 - CASSDARAAGQYF
TRBJ1-5 TRBV14 - CASSQGFQPQHF
TRBJ1-2 TRBV6-6 TRBD1 CASSYPGQRNYGYTF
TRBJ1-6 TRBV27 - CASSFRASASSYNSPLHF
TRBJ2-5 TRBV5-4 - CASSHRTVNLETQYF
TRBJ2-1 TRBV6-1 TRBD2 CASSEAGTSLIEQFF
TRBJ1-6 TRBV7-8 - CASSLARPGSSYNSPLHF
TRBJ2-4 TRBV7-2 TRBD2 CASSRTSGRENIQYF
TRBJ2-2 TRBV3-1 - CASSQAWGSETGELFF
TRBJ2-1 TRBV11-2 TRBD2 CASSLNGLAGDVEQFF
TRBJ1-4 TRBV11-2 - CASSWGRASNEKLFF
TRBJ2-1 TRBV5-6 TRBD1 CASSRTGNEQFF
TRBJ2-1 TRBV10-1 - CASSELGWEQFF
TRBJ2-1 TRBV7-9 - CASMGQGLYNEQFF
TRBJ2-7 TRBV20-1 TRBD2 CSAQAGELYEQYF
TRBJ2-1 TRBV21-1 - CARKGGRGSYYNEQFF
TRBJ2-1 TRBV27 TRBD2 CASRPRAGGNYNEQFF
TRBJ1-2 TRBV27 - CASSIRSGYGYTF
TRBJ1-5 TRBV28 - CAEGRPLNNQPQHF
TRBJ2-7 TRBV10-3 - CAISESAEPGEQYF
TRBJ2-3 TRBV29-1 TRBD2 CSVAQTSSSPKYF
TRBJ2-1 TRBV20-1 - CSMGDAGPGSRNEQFF
TRBJ2-1 TRBV27 TRBD2 CASTPGLAGAYNEQFF
TRBJ1-4 TRBV2 TRBD1 CASRVGQGPANEKLFF
TRBJ2-3 TRBV5-1 TRBD1 CASSLGDRDTDTQYF